These 21 T cell receptor beta chains share one sample of origin, sequenced in a study of shared clonotypes between healthy human individuals. CD8 cells regarded as naive lacked CD45RO, were positively chosen for CCR7, and omitted terminally differentiated effector memory CD45RA+ cells. Measured with immunoSEQ multiplex PCR; TCRdb has only the in-frame clones, and not every one. Of about 590,000 clones listed, roughly 95% were seen once; the top ten hold over 0.09%. The sample comprised naive CD8+ T cells sorted from blood. Receptor source: a woman in her twenties or thirties in good health.

The chain recombines TRBV4-1 with TRBJ2-3; D tentatively reads TRBD1 or TRBD2 (5 bases each). Germline V gene lookup returns CDR1 MGHRA and CDR2 YSYEKL. Trimming removed 0 bases at V and 2 bases at J, with 18 bases between. The CDR3 is 18 residues long. CDR3 in DNA: TGCGCCAGCAGCCAAGATGAAAGGGTTGCCGGGGCCACAGATACGCAGTATTTT. It yields the protein CASSQDERVAGATDTQYF.

V is TRBV27 and J is TRBJ2-7; TRBD2 aligns across 9 bases. The CDR3 has 13 residues. Per the germline V gene, CDR1 is MNHEY and CDR2 is SMNVEV (reference sequence). V trimming: 8 bases; J trimming: 2 bases; junction bases outside the gene matches: 4. In DNA, the CDR3 is TGTGCCAGCCAAGCGGGAGGTGCCTACGAGCAGTACTTC. Translated: CASQAGGAYEQYF.

This rearrangement joins TRBV27 to TRBJ2-7; a weak D match, TRBD2 (5 bases). Trimming took off 6 bases at V and 6 bases at J, with 15 bases between the two ends. In germline, CDR1 is MNHEY, CDR2 SMNVEV (reference sequence). The CDR3 runs 13 residues. CDR3 DNA: TGTGCCAGCAGGACGGGGAGTTTCGGCGAGCAGTACTTC. Amino acids: CASRTGSFGEQYF.

The chain is built from TRBV5-8 and TRBJ1-1; D might be TRBD1 (5 bases). V lost 3 bases to trimming and J lost 5 bases, with 17 bases between them. The CDR3 contains 15 residues. Germline lookup yields CDR1 SGHTS and CDR2 YDEGEE. The chain's CDR3 is CASSSFSRVRTEAFF. For the CDR3, the DNA is TGTGCCAGCAGCTCCTTTTCCAGGGTGCGGACTGAAGCTTTCTTT.

The V call is TRBV27, the J call TRBJ1-2; no definite D call. Trimming shortened V by 2 bases and J by 8 bases, and 18 bases separated the two germline ends. CDR3 length equals 15 residues. Germline CDR1 is MNHEY and CDR2 is SMNVEV (reference sequence). The CDR3, as DNA: TGTGCCAGCAGTTTAGTGGGGAGTAGCCTGGGAGGCTACACCTTC. Translating it yields CASSLVGSSLGGYTF.

The genes are TRBV5-6 and TRBJ1-2; D is perhaps TRBD1 (5 bases). This CDR3 region has 14 residues. CDR1 is SGHDT, CDR2 YYEEEE, per germline. V was trimmed by 4 bases and J by 4 bases, leaving 14 bases between them. The CDR3 sequence is CASSPGTGAYGYTF. In DNA, the CDR3 is TGTGCCAGCAGCCCTGGGACGGGAGCCTATGGCTACACCTTC. The complete variable domain, with remaining parts taken from reference TRBV5-6 and TRBJ1-2, reads DAGVTQSPTHLIKTRGQQVTLRCSPKSGHDTVSWYQQALGQGPQFIFQYYEEEERQRGNFPDRFSGHQFPNYSSELNVNALLLGDSALYLCASSPGTGAYGYTFGSGTRLTVV.

Concerning this clone itself: The sample carries other DNA sequences with the same CDR3. The chain combines TRBV28 with TRBJ2-1; a possible D gene is TRBD2 (5 bases). With 6 bases removed from V and 3 bases from J, the gap between germline ends came to 6 bases. Looked up from germline, CDR1 is MDHEN and CDR2 is SYDVKM. This CDR3 region has 12 residues. The CDR3 here is CASRRGYNEQFF. The CDR3 DNA sequence: TGTGCCAGCAGACGGGGCTACAATGAGCAGTTCTTC.

J is TRBJ2-1 and V is TRBV5-4; 14 bases map to TRBD2. Germline trimming cut 0 bases from V and 10 bases from J; bases unmatched to any gene: 9. The germline gives CDR1 SGHNT, CDR2 YYREEE (reference sequence). The CDR3 consists of 17 residues. The CDR3 bases are TGTGCCAGCAGCTTGGTTCCGGGACTAGCGGGAGCGGGCGAGCAGTTCTTC. Translation: CASSLVPGLAGAGEQFF.

In its sample, this clone was seen once. V and J are TRBV28 and TRBJ2-7, with 14 bases matching TRBD2. The CDR3 covers 15 residues. CDR1 is MDHEN, CDR2 SYDVKM, per germline. Trimming at V came to 4 bases and at J to 3 bases, leaving 2 bases not matched to a gene. The chain's CDR3 is CASSSGLAGVYEQYF. CDR3 DNA sequence: TGTGCCAGCAGTTCGGGACTAGCGGGAGTCTACGAGCAGTACTTC.

The J gene is TRBJ2-7, the V gene TRBV29-1, with 10 bases identical to TRBD2. The junction had 3 bases not matched to a gene; V was cut back by 4 bases and J by 3 bases. This CDR3 is 13 amino acids long. The germline CDR1 and CDR2 sequences are SQVTM and ANQGSEA. Written as DNA, the CDR3 is TGCAGCGTTGGGAGCGGGAGGGGCTACGAGCAGTACTTC. It translates to CSVGSGRGYEQYF.

The chain carries TRBV18 and TRBJ2-5; maybe TRBD2 (6 bases). Per the germline V gene, CDR1 is KGHSH and CDR2 is LQKENI. Trimming removed 0 bases from V and 8 bases from J, with 22 bases in between. The CDR3 has 17 residues. CDR3 protein: CASSPPLWRGTGITQYF. DNA for the CDR3: TGTGCCAGCTCACCACCTCTCTGGCGGGGTACCGGGATTACCCAGTACTTC.

This rearrangement joins TRBV30 to TRBJ1-3; D call uncertain. Deletions cut 5 bases from V and 0 bases from J, with 8 bases between. CDR3 length: 13 amino acids. The V gene's germline CDR1 is GTSNPN and CDR2 SVGIG (reference sequence). The CDR3 sequence: CAWSTGSGNTIYF. DNA of the CDR3: TGTGCCTGGTCTACCGGCTCTGGAAACACCATATATTTT.

The chain is built from TRBV28 and TRBJ2-7, with D perhaps TRBD1 or TRBD2 (5 bases each). The CDR3 extends over 14 amino acids. CDR1 is MDHEN, CDR2 SYDVKM, per germline. Trimming shortened V by 3 bases and J by 0 bases, and 9 bases separated the two germline ends. CDR3 in amino acids: CASSLGRVSYEQYF. The CDR3 DNA sequence: TGTGCCAGCAGTTTGGGGCGGGTCTCCTACGAGCAGTACTTC. The entire variable domain, with the rest obtained from reference TRBV28 and TRBJ2-7, is as follows: DVKVTQSSRYLVKRTGEKVFLECVQDMDHENMFWYRQDPGLGLRLIYFSYDVKMKEKGDIPEGYSVSREKKERFSLILESASTNQTSMYLCASSLGRVSYEQYFGPGTRLTVT.

V gene TRBV28 combines with J gene TRBJ2-5; 10 positions agree with TRBD1. V was pared by 5 bases and J by 3 bases, with 9 bases of the junction left unmatched. Germline loops: CDR1 MDHEN, CDR2 SYDVKM. The CDR3 runs 16 residues. The CDR3 protein is CASSTTGTGEEETQYF. The DNA for the CDR3 is TGTGCCAGCAGTACAACCGGGACAGGGGAAGAAGAGACCCAGTACTTC. Full variable domain (missing parts from reference TRBV28 and TRBJ2-5): DVKVTQSSRYLVKRTGEKVFLECVQDMDHENMFWYRQDPGLGLRLIYFSYDVKMKEKGDIPEGYSVSREKKERFSLILESASTNQTSMYLCASSTTGTGEEETQYFGPGTRLLVL.

The rearrangement links TRBV5-1 to TRBJ2-7; the D gene is possibly TRBD2 (6 bases). The V and J ends lost 5 bases and 2 bases respectively, with 11 bases between them. The germline V gene has CDR1 SGHRS and CDR2 YFSETQ. This CDR3 spans 13 amino acids. CDR3 DNA: TGCGCCAGCAGGGGAACGGGGGCCTACGAGCAGTACTTC. Encoded protein: CASRGTGAYEQYF.

This clone was recorded only once. The J gene is TRBJ2-5, the V gene TRBV13; possibly TRBD2 for D (6 bases). Between the trimmed V and J ends, which lost 3 bases and 2 bases, there was a span of 13 bases. There are 15 residues in the CDR3. Germline CDR1 PRHDT, CDR2 FYEKMQ (reference sequence). The CDR3 reads CASSFVADLQETQYF. The DNA for the CDR3 is TGTGCCAGCAGCTTTGTAGCGGATCTGCAAGAGACCCAGTACTTC.

The J gene is TRBJ2-3, the V gene TRBV2, with 7 positions matching TRBD1. This CDR3 has 18 amino acids. CDR1 is SNHLY and CDR2 is FYNNEI in the germline V gene. After removal of 0 bases from V and 0 bases from J, the junction contained 9 bases not matched to a gene. The CDR3 sequence: CASSEAPGQTSSTDTQYF. CDR3 DNA sequence: TGTGCCAGCAGTGAAGCCCCGGGACAGACATCTAGCACAGATACGCAGTATTTT.

This chain joins TRBV5-4 and TRBJ1-3; tentative D call: TRBD1 (6 bases). CDR1 is SGHNT, CDR2 YYREEE, per germline (reference sequence). This CDR3 spans 16 amino acids. V dropped 2 bases and J dropped 2 bases, with 14 bases sitting between them. The CDR3 here is CASSFLQQGAGNTIYF. In DNA, the CDR3 is TGTGCCAGCAGCTTCCTACAACAGGGAGCTGGAAACACCATATATTTT.

This clone was found once. J is TRBJ2-7 and V is TRBV27; the match to TRBD2 covers 9 bases. The CDR3 has 13 residues. Germline V CDR1 and CDR2: MNHEY, SMNVEV (reference sequence). J lost 3 bases, V lost 6 bases, and 3 bases had no gene match. The CDR3 loop reads CASRPSGIYEQYF. In nucleotides, the CDR3 is TGTGCCAGCAGGCCTAGCGGGATCTACGAGCAGTACTTC.

The chain combines TRBV5-1 with TRBJ2-2; 13 bases map to TRBD2. The CDR3 loop spans 18 amino acids. Germline CDR1 reads SGHRS; CDR2 reads YFSETQ. With V trimmed by 0 bases and J by 2 bases, 4 bases remained unmatched. CDR3 in amino acids: CASSLGLAGGLNTGELFF. CDR3 sequence (DNA): TGCGCCAGCAGCTTGGGACTAGCGGGAGGCCTAAACACCGGGGAGCTGTTTTTT.

The CDR3 DNA sequence: TGTGCCAGCAGTCCCCAGACTAGCGGGATATTCGGAGAGACCCAGTACTTC. It is translated as CASSPQTSGIFGETQYF. The gene calls are TRBV2 and TRBJ2-5, with 11 bases identical to TRBD2. This CDR3 spans 17 amino acids. Per germline, CDR1 SNHLY and CDR2 FYNNEI. With V trimmed by 5 bases and J by 4 bases, 12 bases remained unmatched.